This T cell receptor (beta chain) came from a study of breast tumors, draining lymph nodes, adjacent tissues. Study outcomes and limitations: Data fit most tumor T cells coming from lymph node, expanding in tumor.

V dropped 2 bases and J dropped 5 bases, with 9 bases sitting between them. Germline V lookup: CDR1 MNHEY, CDR2 SVGAGI. The CDR3 has 13 amino acids. This clonotype occurred many times. Its antigen remains unknown. From the multiplex PCR reads, TCRdb called clonotypes with MiXCR, one entry per CDR3 protein. The table includes tens of thousands of distinct CDR3 sequences, less than 75% detected once. Sequencing used breast tumor tissue. The source is a female donor with breast cancer. Some clones in this sample may be carry-over from other donors' samples. The chain joins TRBV6-5 to TRBJ1-1, with D maybe TRBD1 (5 bases). For the CDR3, the DNA is TGTGCCAGCAGTTACGGGGCGGGTACTGAAGCTTTCTTT. The encoded protein is CASSYGAGTEAFF.